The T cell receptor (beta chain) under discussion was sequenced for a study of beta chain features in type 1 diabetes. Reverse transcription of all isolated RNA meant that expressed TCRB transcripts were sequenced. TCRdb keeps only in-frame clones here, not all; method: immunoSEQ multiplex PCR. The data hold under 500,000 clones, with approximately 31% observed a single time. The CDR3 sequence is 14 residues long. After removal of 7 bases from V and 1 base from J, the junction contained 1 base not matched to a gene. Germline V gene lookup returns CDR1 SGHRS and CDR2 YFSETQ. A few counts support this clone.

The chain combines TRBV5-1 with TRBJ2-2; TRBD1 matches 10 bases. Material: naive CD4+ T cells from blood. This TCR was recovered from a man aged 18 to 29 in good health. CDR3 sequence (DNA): TGCGCCAGCCGGGACAGGGGGAACACCGGGGAGCTGTTTTTT. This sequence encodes CASRDRGNTGELFF.